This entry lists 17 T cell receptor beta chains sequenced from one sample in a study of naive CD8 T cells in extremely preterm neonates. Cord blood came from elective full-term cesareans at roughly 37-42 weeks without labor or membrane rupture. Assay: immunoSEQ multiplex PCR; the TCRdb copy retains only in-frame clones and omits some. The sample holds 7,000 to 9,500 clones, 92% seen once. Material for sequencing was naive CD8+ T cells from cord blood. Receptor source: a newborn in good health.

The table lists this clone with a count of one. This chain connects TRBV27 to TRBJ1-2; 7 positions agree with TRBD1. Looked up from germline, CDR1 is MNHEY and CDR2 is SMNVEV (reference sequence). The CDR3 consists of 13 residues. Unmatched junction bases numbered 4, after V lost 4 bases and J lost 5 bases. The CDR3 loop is CASSSGGLYGYTF. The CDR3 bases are TGTGCCAGCAGTTCAGGGGGTCTTTATGGCTACACCTTC.

CDR3 region: CASSFDRGNTIYF. The CDR3 coding sequence is TGTGCCAGTAGTTTCGACAGGGGAAACACCATATATTTT. The chain combines TRBV19 with TRBJ1-3, with a weak D call TRBD1 (6 bases). The CDR3 length is 13 residues. Trimming removed 5 bases from V and 4 bases from J, with 9 bases in between. CDR1 is LNHDA and CDR2 is SQIVND in the germline V gene (reference sequence). Drawing the rest from reference TRBV19 and TRBJ1-3, the complete variable domain is DGGITQSPKYLFRKEGQNVTLSCEQNLNHDAMYWYRQDPGQGLRLIYYSQIVNDFQKGDIAEGYSVSREKKESFPLTVTSAQKNPTAFYLCASSFDRGNTIYFGEGSWLTVV.

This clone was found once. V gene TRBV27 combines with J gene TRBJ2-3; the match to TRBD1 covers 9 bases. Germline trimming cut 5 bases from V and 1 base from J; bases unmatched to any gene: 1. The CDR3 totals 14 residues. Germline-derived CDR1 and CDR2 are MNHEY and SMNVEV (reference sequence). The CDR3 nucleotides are TGTGCCAGCAGTCGGGACAGGGGCACAGATACGCAGTATTTT. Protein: CASSRDRGTDTQYF.

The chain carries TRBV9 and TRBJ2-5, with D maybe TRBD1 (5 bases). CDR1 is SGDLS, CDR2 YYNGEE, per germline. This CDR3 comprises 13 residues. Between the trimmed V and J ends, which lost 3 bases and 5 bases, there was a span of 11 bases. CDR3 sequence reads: CASSGQGWETQYF. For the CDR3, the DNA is TGTGCCAGCAGCGGTCAGGGATGGGAGACCCAGTACTTC.

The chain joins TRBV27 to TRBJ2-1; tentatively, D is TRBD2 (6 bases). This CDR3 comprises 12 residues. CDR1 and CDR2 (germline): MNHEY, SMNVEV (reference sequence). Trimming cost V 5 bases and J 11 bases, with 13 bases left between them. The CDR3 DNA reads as TGTGCCAGCAGTCTCGGGGGAATGAAGCAGTTCTTC. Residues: CASSLGGMKQFF.

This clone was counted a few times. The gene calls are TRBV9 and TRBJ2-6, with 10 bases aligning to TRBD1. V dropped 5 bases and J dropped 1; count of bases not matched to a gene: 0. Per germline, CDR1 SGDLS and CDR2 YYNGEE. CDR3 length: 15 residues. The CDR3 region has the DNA TGTGCCAGCAGGGACAGGGGGTCTGGGGCCAACGTCCTGACTTTC. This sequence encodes CASRDRGSGANVLTF.

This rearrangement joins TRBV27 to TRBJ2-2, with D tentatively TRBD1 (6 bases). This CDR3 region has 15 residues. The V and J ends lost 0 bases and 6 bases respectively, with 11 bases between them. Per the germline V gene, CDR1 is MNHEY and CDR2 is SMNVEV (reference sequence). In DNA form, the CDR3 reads TGTGCCAGCAGTTTATCCGGACAGCTCGCCGGGGAGCTGTTTTTT. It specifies CASSLSGQLAGELFF.

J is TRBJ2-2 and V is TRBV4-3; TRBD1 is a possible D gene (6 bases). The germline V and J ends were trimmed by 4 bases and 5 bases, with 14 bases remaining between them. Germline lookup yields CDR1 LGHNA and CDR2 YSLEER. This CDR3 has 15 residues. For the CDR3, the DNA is TGCGCCAGCAGCCCACAGGGAAGAGGGACCGGGGAGCTGTTTTTT. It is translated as CASSPQGRGTGELFF.

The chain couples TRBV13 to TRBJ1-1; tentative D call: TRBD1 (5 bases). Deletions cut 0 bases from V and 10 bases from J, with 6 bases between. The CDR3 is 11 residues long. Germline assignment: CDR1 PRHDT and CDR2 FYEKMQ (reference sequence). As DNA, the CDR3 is TGTGCCAGCAGCTTAGGGGGGGGAGCTTTCTTT. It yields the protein CASSLGGGAFF.

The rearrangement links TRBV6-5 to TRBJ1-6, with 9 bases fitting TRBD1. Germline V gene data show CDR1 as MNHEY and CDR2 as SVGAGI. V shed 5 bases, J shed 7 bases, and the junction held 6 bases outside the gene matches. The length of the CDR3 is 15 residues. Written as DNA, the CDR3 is TGTGCCAGCAGTCCCCGGGACAGGGTAAATTCACCCCTCCACTTT. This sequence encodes CASSPRDRVNSPLHF.

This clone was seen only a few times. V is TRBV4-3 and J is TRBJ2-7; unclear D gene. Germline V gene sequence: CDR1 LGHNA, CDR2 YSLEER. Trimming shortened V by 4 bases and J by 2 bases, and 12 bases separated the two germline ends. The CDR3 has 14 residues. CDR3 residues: CASSPTTFTYEQYF. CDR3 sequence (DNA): TGCGCCAGCAGCCCCACGACATTTACCTACGAGCAGTACTTC.

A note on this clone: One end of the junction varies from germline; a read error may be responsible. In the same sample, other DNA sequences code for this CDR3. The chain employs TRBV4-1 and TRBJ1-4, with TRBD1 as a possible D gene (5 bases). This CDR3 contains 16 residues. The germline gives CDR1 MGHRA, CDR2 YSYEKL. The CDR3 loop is CASSQDPGWTNEKLFF. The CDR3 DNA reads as TGCGCCAGCAGCCAAGATCCCGGTTGGACAAATGAAAAACTGTTTTTC.

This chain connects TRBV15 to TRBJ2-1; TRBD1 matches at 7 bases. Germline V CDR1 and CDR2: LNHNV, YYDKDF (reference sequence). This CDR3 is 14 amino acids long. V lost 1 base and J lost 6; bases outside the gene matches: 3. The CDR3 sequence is CATSRVPGGNEQFF. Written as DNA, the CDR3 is TGTGCCACCAGCAGAGTCCCAGGGGGCAATGAGCAGTTCTTC.

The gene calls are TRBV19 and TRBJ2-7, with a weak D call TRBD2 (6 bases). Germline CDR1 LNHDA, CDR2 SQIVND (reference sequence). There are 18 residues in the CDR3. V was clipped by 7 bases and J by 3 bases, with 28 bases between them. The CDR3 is CASIPLKSPGGGGYEQYF. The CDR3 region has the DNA TGTGCCAGTATCCCGCTTAAGTCCCCCGGGGGAGGCGGCTACGAGCAGTACTTC.

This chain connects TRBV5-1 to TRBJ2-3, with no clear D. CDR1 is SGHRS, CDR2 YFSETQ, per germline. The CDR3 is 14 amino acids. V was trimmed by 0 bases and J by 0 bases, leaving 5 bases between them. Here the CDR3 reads CASSLAVSTDTQYF. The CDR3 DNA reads TGCGCCAGCAGCTTGGCCGTAAGCACAGATACGCAGTATTTT. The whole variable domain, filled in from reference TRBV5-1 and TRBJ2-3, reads KAGVTQTPRYLIKTRGQQVTLSCSPISGHRSVSWYQQTPGQGLQFLFEYFSETQRNKGNFPGRFSGRQFSNSRSEMNVSTLELGDSALYLCASSLAVSTDTQYFGPGTRLTVL.

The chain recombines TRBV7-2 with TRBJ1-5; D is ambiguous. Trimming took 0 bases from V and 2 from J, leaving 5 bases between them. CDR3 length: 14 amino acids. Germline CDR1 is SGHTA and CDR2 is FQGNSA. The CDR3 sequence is CASSLAAGNQPQHF. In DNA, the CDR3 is TGTGCCAGCAGCTTAGCGGCAGGCAATCAGCCCCAGCATTTT.

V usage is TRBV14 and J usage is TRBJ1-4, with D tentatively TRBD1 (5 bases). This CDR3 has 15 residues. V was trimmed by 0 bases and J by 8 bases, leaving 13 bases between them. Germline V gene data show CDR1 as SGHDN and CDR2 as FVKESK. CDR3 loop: CASSQDQGDGEKLFF. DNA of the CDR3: TGTGCCAGCAGCCAAGATCAAGGGGATGGAGAAAAACTGTTTTTT.